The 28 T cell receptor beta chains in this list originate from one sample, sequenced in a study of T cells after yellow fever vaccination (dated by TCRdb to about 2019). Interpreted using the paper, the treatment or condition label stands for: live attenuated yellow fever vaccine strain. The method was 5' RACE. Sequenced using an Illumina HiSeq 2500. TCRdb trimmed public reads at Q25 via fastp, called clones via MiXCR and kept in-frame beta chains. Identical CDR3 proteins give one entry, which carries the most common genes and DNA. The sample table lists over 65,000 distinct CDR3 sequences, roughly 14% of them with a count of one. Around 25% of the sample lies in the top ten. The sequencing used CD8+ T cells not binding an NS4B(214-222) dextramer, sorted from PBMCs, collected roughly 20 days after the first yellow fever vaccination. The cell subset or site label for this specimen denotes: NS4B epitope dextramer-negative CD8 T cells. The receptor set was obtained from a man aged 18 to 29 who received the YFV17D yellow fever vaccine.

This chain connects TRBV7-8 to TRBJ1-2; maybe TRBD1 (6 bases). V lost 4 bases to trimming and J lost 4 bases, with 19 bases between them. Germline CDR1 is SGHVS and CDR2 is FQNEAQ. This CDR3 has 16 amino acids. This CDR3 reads CASSYRDNPFLYGYTF. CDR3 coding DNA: TGTGCCAGCAGCTACCGGGACAACCCCTTCCTCTATGGCTACACCTTC.

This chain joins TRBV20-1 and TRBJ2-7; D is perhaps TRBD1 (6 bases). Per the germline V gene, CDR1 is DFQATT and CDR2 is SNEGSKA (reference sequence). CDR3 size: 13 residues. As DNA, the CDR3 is TGCAGTGCCAGAGACAGGCTCTCCTACGAGCAGTACGTC. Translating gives CSARDRLSYEQYV.

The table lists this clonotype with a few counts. The CDR3, as DNA: TGCGCCAGCAGTGAGTCTCGAGCCCGACCCCATGAGCAGTTCTTC. Residues: CASSESRARPHEQFF. V usage is TRBV10-2 and J usage is TRBJ2-1, with unresolved D. The CDR3 spans 15 residues. The V end lost 0 bases, the J end lost 8 bases, and 14 bases lay between the germline ends. The germline V gene has CDR1 WSHSY and CDR2 SAAADI.

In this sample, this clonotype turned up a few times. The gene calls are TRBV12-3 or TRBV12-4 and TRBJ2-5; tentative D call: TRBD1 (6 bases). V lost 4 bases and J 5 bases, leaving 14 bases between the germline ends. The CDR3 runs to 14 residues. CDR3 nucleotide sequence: TGTGCCAGCAGTTCCCCCCAGGGGCGGGAGACCCAGTACTTC. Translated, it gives CASSSPQGRETQYF.

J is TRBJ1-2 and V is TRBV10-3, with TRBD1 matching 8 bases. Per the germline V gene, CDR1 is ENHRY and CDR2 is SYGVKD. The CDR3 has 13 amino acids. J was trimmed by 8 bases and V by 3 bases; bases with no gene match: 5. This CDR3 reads CAISEGQGRGYTF. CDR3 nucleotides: TGTGCCATCAGTGAAGGACAGGGTAGGGGCTACACCTTC.

The CDR3 protein is CASRGGQPPEAFF. In nucleotides, the CDR3 is TGTGCCAGCAGGGGGGGACAGCCACCTGAAGCTTTCTTT. The chain combines TRBV12-3 or TRBV12-4 with TRBJ1-1; TRBD1 agrees at 7 bases. J lost 6 bases, V lost 6 bases, and 7 bases had no gene match. The CDR3 extends over 13 amino acids.

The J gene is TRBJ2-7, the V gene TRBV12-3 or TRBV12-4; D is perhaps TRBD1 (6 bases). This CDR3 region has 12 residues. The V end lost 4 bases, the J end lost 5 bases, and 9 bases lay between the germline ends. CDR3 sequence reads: CASSYHRDEQYF. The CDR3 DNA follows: TGTGCCAGCAGTTACCACAGGGACGAGCAGTACTTC.

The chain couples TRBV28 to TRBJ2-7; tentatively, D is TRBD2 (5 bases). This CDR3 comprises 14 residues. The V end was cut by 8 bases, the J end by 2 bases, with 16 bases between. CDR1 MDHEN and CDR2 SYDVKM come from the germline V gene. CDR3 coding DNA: TGTGCCAGCTGGCGGGCAACCGAGACCTACGAGCAGTACTTC. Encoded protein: CASWRATETYEQYF.

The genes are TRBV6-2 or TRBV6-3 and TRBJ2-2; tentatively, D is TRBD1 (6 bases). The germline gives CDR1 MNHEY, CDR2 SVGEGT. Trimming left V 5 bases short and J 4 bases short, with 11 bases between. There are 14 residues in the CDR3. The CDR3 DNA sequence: TGTGCCAGCAGTCCCCGAGGGGGCACCGGGGAGCTGTTTTTT. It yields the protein CASSPRGGTGELFF.

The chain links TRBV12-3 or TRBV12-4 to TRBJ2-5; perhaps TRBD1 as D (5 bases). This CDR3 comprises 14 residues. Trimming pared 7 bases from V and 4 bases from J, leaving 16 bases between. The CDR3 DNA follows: TGTGCCAGCACCGCTGTGACAGCCCGAGAGACCCAGTACTTC. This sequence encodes CASTAVTARETQYF.

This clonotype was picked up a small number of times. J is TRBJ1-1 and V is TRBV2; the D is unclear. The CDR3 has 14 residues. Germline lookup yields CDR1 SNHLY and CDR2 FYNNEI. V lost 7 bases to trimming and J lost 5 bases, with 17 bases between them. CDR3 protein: CASTTSPFGTEAFF. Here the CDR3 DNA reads TGTGCCAGCACTACATCCCCTTTTGGGACTGAAGCTTTCTTT.

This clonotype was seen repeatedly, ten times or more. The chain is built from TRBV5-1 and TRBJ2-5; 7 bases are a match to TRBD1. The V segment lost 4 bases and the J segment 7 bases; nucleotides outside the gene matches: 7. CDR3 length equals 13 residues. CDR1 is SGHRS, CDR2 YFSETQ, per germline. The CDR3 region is CASSMDRKVTQYF. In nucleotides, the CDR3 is TGCGCCAGCAGCATGGACAGGAAAGTGACCCAGTACTTC.

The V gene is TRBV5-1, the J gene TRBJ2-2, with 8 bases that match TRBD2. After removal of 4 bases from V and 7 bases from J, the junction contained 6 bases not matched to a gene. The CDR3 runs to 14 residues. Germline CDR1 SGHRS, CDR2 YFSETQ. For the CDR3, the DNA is TGCGCCAGCAGCATAAAAACTAGCGGCGGGGAGCTGTTTTTT. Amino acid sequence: CASSIKTSGGELFF.

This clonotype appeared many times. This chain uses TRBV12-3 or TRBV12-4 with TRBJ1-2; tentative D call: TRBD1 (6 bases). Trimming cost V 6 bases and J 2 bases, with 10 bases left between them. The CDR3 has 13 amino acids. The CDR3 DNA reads TGTGCCAGCAGCCATACAGGGAACTATGGCTACACCTTC. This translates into CASSHTGNYGYTF.

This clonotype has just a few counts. As DNA, the CDR3 is TGTGCCAGTAGTTCTCTGGGGACAAGCCACCCTGAAGCTTTCTTT. Protein sequence: CASSSLGTSHPEAFF. The V and J genes are TRBV19 and TRBJ1-1; D might be TRBD1 (6 bases). The CDR3 extends over 15 amino acids. CDR1 and CDR2 from the germline V gene are LNHDA and SQIVND (reference sequence). V gave up 5 bases and J gave up 6 bases, with 19 bases separating them.

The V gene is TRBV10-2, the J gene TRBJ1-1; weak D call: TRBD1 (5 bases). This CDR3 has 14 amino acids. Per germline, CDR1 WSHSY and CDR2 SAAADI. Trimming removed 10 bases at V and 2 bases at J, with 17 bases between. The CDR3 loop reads CATRDYDGNTEAFF. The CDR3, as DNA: TGCGCCACAAGGGACTACGACGGAAACACTGAAGCTTTCTTT.

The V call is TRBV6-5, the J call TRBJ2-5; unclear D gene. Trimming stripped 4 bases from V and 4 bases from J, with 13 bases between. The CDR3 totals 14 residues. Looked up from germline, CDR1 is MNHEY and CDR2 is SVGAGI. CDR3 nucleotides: TGTGCCAGCAGTTCCTCCATAATCCGAGAGACCCAGTACTTC. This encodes CASSSSIIRETQYF.

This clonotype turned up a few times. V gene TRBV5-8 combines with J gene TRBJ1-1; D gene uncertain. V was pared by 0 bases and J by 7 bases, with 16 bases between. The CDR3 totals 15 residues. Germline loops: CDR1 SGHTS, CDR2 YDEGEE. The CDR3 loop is CASSLAGLTGNEAFF. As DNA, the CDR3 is TGTGCCAGCAGCTTGGCGGGCTTAACGGGGAATGAAGCTTTCTTT.

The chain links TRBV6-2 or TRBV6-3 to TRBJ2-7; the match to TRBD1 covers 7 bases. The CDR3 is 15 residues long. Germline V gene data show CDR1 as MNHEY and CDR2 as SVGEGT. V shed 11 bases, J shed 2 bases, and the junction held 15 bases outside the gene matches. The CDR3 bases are TGTGCCCCCTCACCGCACAGGGGACCCCCCTACGAGCAGTACGTC. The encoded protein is CAPSPHRGPPYEQYV.

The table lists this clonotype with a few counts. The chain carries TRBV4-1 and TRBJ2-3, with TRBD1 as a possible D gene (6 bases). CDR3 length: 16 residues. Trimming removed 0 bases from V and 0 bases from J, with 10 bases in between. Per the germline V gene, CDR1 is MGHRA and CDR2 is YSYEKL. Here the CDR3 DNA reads TGCGCCAGCAGCCAAGAAGGGACATTCAGCACAGATACGCAGTATTTT. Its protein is CASSQEGTFSTDTQYF.

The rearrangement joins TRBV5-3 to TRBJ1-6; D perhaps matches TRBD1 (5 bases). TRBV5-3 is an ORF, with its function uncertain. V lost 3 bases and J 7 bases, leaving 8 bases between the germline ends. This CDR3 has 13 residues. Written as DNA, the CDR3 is TGTGCCAGAAGCTCCTACAGGAATTCACCCCTCCACTTT. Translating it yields CARSSYRNSPLHF.

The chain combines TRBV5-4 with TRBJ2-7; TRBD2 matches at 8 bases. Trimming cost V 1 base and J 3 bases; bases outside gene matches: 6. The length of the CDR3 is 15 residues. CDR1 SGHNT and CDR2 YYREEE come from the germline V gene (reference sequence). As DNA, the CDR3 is TGTGCCAGCAGCTTGACCCAGCGGGGGTTCTACGAGCAGTACTTC. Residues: CASSLTQRGFYEQYF.

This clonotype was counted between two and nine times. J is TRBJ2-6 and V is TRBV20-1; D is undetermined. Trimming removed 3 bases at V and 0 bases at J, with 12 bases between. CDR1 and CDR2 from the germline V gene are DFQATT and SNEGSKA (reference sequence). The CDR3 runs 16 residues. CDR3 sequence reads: CSASRHLASGANVLTF. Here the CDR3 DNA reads TGCAGTGCTAGTAGGCATCTTGCCTCTGGGGCCAACGTCCTGACTTTC.

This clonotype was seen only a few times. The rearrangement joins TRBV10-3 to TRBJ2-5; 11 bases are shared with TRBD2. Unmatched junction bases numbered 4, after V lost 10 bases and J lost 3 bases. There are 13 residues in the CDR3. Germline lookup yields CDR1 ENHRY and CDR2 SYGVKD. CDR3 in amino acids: CATLTSGEETQYF. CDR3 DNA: TGTGCCACCTTGACTAGCGGGGAAGAGACCCAGTACTTC.

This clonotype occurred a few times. The CDR3 sequence is CSVVWSVYGYTF. The CDR3 DNA sequence: TGCAGCGTTGTATGGAGCGTCTATGGCTACACCTTC. J is TRBJ1-2 and V is TRBV29-1, with D unclear. From germline, CDR1 is SQVTM and CDR2 ANQGSEA. The CDR3 has 12 amino acids. V lost 4 bases to trimming and J lost 4 bases, with 10 bases between them.

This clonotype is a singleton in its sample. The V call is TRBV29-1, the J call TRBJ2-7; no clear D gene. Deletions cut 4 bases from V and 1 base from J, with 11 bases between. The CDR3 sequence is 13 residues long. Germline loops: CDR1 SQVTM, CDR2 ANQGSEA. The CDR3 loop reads CSVAPSSSYEQYF. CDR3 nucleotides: TGCAGCGTTGCCCCGTCGTCGTCCTACGAGCAGTACTTC.

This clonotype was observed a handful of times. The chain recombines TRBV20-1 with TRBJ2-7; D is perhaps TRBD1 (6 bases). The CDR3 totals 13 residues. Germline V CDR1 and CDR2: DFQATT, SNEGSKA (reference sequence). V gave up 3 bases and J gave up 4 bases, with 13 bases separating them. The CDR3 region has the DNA TGCAGTGCTAGCACACAGGGAGCTTACGAGCAGTACGTC. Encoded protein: CSASTQGAYEQYV.

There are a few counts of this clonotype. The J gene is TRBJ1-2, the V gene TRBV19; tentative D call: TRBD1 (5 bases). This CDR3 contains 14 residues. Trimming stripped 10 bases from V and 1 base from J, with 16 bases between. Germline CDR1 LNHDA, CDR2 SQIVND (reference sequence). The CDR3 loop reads CATSGTVNNYGYTF. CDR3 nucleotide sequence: TGTGCCACCAGCGGGACGGTTAATAACTATGGCTACACCTTC.